The 9 T cell receptor beta chains below all came from one sample that was sequenced in a study of beta chain features in type 1 diabetes. The study reverse transcribed the entire isolated RNA, so it sequenced expressed TCRB transcripts. Repertoires were generated with immunoSEQ multiplex PCR, while TCRdb's copy carries only in-frame clones and drops some. The sample lists 300,000 to 350,000 clones; around 9.3% were seen once. Which antigens these TCRs recognize remains unknown. The study, taken as a whole, reports: TCRB CDR3 length was moderately but significantly reduced in all four CD4+ subsets of Type 1 diabetes patients.

Sequenced material: central memory CD4+ T cells from blood. These receptors were collected from a man aged 30 to 39 with type 1 diabetes.

This clone came up many times. The chain links TRBV2 to TRBJ2-2; tentatively, D is TRBD2 (5 bases). The CDR3 spans 11 residues. CDR1 and CDR2 (germline): SNHLY, FYNNEI. The germline V and J ends were trimmed by 6 bases and 6 bases, with 5 bases remaining between them. The CDR3 here is CASSGAGELFF. In DNA form, the CDR3 reads TGTGCCAGCAGCGGGGCCGGGGAGCTGTTTTTT.

This clone was picked up a small number of times. The chain combines TRBV28 with TRBJ1-1; D remains unclear. Germline assignment: CDR1 MDHEN and CDR2 SYDVKM. V was cut by 10 bases and J by 2 bases, with 20 bases left in between. The CDR3 is 15 residues long. The CDR3 DNA sequence: TGTGCCATTCTCGGAGAGTCGGTCGGTAACACTGAAGCTTTCTTT. Amino acid sequence: CAILGESVGNTEAFF.

CDR3: CASSDGGGRWETQYF. The DNA of the CDR3 is TGTGCCAGCAGTGACGGCGGGGGGAGGTGGGAGACCCAGTACTTC. V and J are TRBV2 and TRBJ2-5; 8 bases match TRBD2. Germline-derived CDR1 and CDR2 are SNHLY and FYNNEI. This CDR3 is built from 15 residues. V trimming: 3 bases; J trimming: 5 bases; junction bases outside the gene matches: 8.

The rearrangement links TRBV18 to TRBJ2-6, with D tentatively TRBD1 or TRBD2 (5 bases each). The CDR3 covers 16 residues. Germline lookup yields CDR1 KGHSH and CDR2 LQKENI. Trimming took off 2 bases at V and 0 bases at J, with 8 bases between the two ends. CDR3 sequence: CASSPNGASGANVLTF. The CDR3 region has the DNA TGTGCCAGCTCACCAAACGGGGCCTCTGGGGCCAACGTCCTGACTTTC.

V usage is TRBV19 and J usage is TRBJ1-2; TRBD1 might be the D (6 bases). Germline V gene lookup returns CDR1 LNHDA and CDR2 SQIVND (reference sequence). CDR3 size: 13 residues. The ends were cut back, 1 base at V and 7 bases at J, with 10 bases in the middle. The CDR3 here is CASSIGDRSGYTF. The CDR3 nucleotides are TGTGCCAGTAGTATAGGCGACAGGAGTGGCTACACCTTC. Full variable domain (rest looked up from reference TRBV19 and TRBJ1-2): DGGITQSPKYLFRKEGQNVTLSCEQNLNHDAMYWYRQDPGQGLRLIYYSQIVNDFQKGDIAEGYSVSREKKESFPLTVTSAQKNPTAFYLCASSIGDRSGYTFGSGTRLTVV.

This clone was seen only a few times. This rearrangement joins TRBV4-3 to TRBJ2-7; 8 bases fit TRBD1. J was trimmed by 2 bases and V by 4 bases; bases with no gene match: 4. Germline CDR1 and CDR2: LGHNA and YSLEER. CDR3 length: 14 residues. For the CDR3, the DNA is TGCGCCAGCAGCCTACAACAGGGGGCCTACGAGCAGTACTTC. Protein: CASSLQQGAYEQYF.

The chain joins TRBV18 to TRBJ2-5; 9 bases line up with TRBD1. This CDR3 spans 16 amino acids. Germline V CDR1 and CDR2: KGHSH, LQKENI. The V gene end was trimmed by 0 bases and the J gene end by 5 bases; junction bases not matched to a gene: 7. The CDR3 DNA sequence: TGTGCCAGCTCACCACCACGTCGGACAGGGGACGAGACCCAGTACTTC. This translates into CASSPPRRTGDETQYF. Full variable domain (missing parts from reference TRBV18 and TRBJ2-5): NAGVMQNPRHLVRRRGQEARLRCSPMKGHSHVYWYRQLPEEGLKFMVYLQKENIIDESGMPKERFSAEFPKEGPSILRIQQVVRGDSAAYFCASSPPRRTGDETQYFGPGTRLLVL.

As regards this clone: Other DNA sequences from this sample encode an identical CDR3 as well. V and J are TRBV7-2 and TRBJ1-2; D is unresolved. V was cut by 1 base and J by 0 bases, with 6 bases left in between. Germline V gene lookup returns CDR1 SGHTA and CDR2 FQGNSA. The length of the CDR3 is 14 residues. CDR3 loop: CASSLGGSNYGYTF. DNA for the CDR3: TGTGCCAGCAGCTTAGGAGGGTCTAACTATGGCTACACCTTC.

The table lists this clone with a few counts. The gene calls are TRBV6-5 and TRBJ1-6; D unresolved. Trimming took 6 bases from V and 2 from J, leaving 11 bases between them. Germline assignment: CDR1 MNHEY and CDR2 SVGAGI. CDR3 size: 15 residues. This CDR3 reads CASRPYRAYNSPLHF. As DNA, the CDR3 is TGTGCCAGCAGACCCTACCGGGCCTATAATTCACCCCTCCACTTT.